The clone carrying this T cell receptor beta chain was observed a handful of times. Its antigen is not identified. This entry belongs to a study of T cell responses to AZD1222 COVID-19 vaccine. Generated by immunoSEQ multiplex PCR, the TCRdb table keeps only in-frame clones and is missing some. Among 100,000 or so clones, 80% to 90% were seen once, and the ten largest hold 6.3%. Study-wide results and limits: At 160-218 and 743-854, vaccine-associated CD4 TCRs were dominant, and they spanned spike. Nearly half of spike-specific TCRs reportedly target unmutated variant regions.

The CDR3 runs to 14 residues. The germline V and J ends were trimmed by 2 bases and 2 bases, with 10 bases remaining between them. Germline values: CDR1 SQVTM, CDR2 ANQGSEA. Sample: peripheral blood, taken on day 0 of AZD1222 vaccination. V gene TRBV29-1 combines with J gene TRBJ1-5; D possibly corresponds to TRBD1 (5 bases). This receptor was taken from an adult in good health. CDR3 sequence (DNA): TGCAGCGTTGAAACGGGGCACGGCAATCAGCCCCAGCATTTT. Translation: CSVETGHGNQPQHF.